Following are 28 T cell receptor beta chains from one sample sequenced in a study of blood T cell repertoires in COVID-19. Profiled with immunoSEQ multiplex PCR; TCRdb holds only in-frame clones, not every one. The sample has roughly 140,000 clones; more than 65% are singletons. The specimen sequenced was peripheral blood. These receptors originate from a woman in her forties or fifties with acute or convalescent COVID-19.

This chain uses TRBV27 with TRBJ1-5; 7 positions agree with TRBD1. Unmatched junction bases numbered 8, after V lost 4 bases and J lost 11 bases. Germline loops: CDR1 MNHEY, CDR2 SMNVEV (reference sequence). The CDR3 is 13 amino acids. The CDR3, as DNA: TGTGCCAGCAGTTCCCTAGGGGGCTCGGCCCAGCATTTT. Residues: CASSSLGGSAQHF.

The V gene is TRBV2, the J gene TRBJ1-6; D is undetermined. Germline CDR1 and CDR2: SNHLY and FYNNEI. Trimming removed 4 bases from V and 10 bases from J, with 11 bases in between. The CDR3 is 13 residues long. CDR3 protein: CASSVTLESPLHF. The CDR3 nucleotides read TGTGCCAGCAGTGTCACGTTAGAATCACCCCTCCACTTT.

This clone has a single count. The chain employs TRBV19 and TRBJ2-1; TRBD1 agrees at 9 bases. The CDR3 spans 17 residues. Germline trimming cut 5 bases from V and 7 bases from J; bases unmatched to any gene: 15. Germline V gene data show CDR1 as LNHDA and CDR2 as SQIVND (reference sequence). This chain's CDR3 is CASSFPNRGPNGNEQFF. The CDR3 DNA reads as TGTGCCAGTAGTTTCCCGAACAGGGGGCCTAATGGGAATGAGCAGTTCTTC.

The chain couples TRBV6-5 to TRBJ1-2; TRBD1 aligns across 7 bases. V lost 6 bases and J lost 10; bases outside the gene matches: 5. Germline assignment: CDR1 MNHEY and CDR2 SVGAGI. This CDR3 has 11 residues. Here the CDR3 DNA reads TGTGCCAGCAGCAGTACAGGGGACTACACCTTC. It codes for CASSSTGDYTF.

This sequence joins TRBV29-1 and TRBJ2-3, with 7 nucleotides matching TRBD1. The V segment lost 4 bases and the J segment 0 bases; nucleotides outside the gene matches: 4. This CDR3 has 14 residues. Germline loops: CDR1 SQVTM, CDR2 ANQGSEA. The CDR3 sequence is CSVATGVSTDTQYF. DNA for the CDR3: TGCAGCGTTGCTACAGGGGTTAGCACAGATACGCAGTATTTT.

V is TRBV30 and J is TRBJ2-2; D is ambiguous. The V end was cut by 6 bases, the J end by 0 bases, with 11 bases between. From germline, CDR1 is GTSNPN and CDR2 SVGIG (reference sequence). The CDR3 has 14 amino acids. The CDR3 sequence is CACRDTSNTGELFF. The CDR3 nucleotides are TGTGCCTGCCGTGACACCTCGAACACCGGGGAGCTGTTTTTT.

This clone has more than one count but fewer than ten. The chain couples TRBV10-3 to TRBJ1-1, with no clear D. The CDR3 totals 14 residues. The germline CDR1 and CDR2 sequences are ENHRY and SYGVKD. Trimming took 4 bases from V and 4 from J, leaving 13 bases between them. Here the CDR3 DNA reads TGTGCCATCAGTGTACCAGGCGGGAGCACTGAAGCTTTCTTT. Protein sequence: CAISVPGGSTEAFF.

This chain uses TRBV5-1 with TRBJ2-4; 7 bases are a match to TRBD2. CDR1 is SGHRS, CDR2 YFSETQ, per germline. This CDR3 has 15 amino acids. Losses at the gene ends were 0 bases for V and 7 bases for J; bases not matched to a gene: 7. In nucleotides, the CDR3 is TGCGCCAGCAGCTTGGTGCCCGGGGAGGGCAACATTCAGTACTTC. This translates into CASSLVPGEGNIQYF.

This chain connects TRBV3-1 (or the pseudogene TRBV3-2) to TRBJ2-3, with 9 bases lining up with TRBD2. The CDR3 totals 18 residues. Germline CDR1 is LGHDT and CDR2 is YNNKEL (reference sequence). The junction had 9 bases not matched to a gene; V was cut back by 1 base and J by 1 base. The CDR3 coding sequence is TGTGCCAGCAGCCAAGGGGGGTTTGGGACTAGCCGCACAGATACGCAGTATTTT. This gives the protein CASSQGGFGTSRTDTQYF.

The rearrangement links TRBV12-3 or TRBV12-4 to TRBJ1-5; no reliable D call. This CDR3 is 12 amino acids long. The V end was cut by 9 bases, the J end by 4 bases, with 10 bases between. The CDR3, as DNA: TGTGCCAGTCAACTAAATAATCAGCCCCAGCATTTT. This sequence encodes CASQLNNQPQHF.

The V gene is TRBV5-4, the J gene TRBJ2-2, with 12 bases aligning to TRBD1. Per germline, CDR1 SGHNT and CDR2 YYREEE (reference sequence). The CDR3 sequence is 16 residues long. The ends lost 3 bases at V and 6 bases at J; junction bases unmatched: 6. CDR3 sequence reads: CASSSPGQGAAGELFF. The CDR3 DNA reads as TGTGCCAGCAGCTCACCGGGACAGGGGGCGGCCGGGGAGCTGTTTTTT.

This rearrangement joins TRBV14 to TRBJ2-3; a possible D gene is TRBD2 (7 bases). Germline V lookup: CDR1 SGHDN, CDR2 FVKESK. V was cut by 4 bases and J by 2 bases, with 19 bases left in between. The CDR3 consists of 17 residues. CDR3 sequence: CASSRGGGRRITDTQYF. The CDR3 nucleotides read TGTGCCAGCAGCCGTGGGGGGGGGCGGCGGATCACAGATACGCAGTATTTT.

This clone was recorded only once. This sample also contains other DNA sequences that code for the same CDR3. The CDR3 protein is CASSLAGTGPYEQYF. For the CDR3, the DNA is TGTGCCAGCAGCTTAGCAGGGACAGGTCCCTACGAGCAGTACTTC. This chain uses TRBV7-6 with TRBJ2-7, with 8 bases fitting TRBD1. Germline V gene data show CDR1 as SGHVS and CDR2 as FNYEAQ. V dropped 0 bases and J dropped 2; count of bases not matched to a gene: 3. The CDR3 runs 15 residues.

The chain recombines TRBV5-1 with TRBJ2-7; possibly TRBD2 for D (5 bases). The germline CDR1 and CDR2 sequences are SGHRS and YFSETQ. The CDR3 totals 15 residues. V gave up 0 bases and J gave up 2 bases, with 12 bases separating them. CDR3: CASSLEEAAPYEQYF. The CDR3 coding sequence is TGCGCCAGCAGCTTGGAGGAGGCCGCTCCCTACGAGCAGTACTTC.

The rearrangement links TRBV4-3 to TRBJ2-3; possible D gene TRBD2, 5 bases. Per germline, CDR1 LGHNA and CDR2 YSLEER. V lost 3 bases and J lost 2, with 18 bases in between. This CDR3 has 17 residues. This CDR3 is CASSQAASSGITDTQYF. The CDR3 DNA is TGCGCCAGCAGCCAGGCCGCTAGCTCGGGGATCACAGATACGCAGTATTTT.

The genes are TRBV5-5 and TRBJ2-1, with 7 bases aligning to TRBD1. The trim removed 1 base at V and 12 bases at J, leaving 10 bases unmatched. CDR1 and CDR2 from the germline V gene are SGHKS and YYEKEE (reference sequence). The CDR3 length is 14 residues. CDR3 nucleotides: TGTGCCAGCAGCTTGTCACCGACAGGGATCTTGCAGTTCTTC. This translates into CASSLSPTGILQFF. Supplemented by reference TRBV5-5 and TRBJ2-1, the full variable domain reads DAGVTQSPTHLIKTRGQQVTLRCSPISGHKSVSWYQQVLGQGPQFIFQYYEKEERGRGNFPDRFSARQFPNYSSELNVNALLLGDSALYLCASSLSPTGILQFFGPGTRLTVL.

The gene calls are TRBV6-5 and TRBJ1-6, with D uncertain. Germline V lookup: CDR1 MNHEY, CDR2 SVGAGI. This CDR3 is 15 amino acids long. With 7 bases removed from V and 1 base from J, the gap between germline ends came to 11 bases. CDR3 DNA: TGTGCCAGCACTGTTGACATTTCCTATAATTCACCCCTCCACTTT. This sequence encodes CASTVDISYNSPLHF.

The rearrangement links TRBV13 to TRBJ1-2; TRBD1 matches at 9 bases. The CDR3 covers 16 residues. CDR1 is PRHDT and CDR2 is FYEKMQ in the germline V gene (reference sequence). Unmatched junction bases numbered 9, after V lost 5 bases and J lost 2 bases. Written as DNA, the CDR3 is TGTGCCAGCAGCACATCCGGGACAGGGACCAACTATGGCTACACCTTC. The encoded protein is CASSTSGTGTNYGYTF.

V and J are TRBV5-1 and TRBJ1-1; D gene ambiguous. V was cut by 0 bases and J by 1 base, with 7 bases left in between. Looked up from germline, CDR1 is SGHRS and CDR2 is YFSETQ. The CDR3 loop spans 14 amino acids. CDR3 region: CASSLARRNTEAFF. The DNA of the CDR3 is TGCGCCAGCAGCTTGGCTCGGAGGAACACTGAAGCTTTCTTT.

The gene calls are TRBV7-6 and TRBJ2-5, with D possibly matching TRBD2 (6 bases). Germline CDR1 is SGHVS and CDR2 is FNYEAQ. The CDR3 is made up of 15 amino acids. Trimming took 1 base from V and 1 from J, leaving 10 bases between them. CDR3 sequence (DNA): TGTGCCAGCAGCTTAGGAAAGGAGGGCCAAGAGACCCAGTACTTC. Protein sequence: CASSLGKEGQETQYF.

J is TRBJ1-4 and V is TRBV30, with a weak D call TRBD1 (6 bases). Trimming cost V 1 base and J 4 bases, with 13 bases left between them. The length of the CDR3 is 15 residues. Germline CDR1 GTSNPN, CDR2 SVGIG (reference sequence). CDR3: CAWSATDRFNEKLFF. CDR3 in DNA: TGTGCCTGGAGTGCAACAGACAGGTTTAATGAAAAACTGTTTTTT.

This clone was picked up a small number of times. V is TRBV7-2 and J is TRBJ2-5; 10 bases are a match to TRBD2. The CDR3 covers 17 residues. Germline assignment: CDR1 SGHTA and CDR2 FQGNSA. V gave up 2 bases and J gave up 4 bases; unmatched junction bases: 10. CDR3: CASSLFSGSGGLETQYF. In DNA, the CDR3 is TGTGCCAGCAGCTTATTCTCGGGTAGCGGGGGGCTAGAGACCCAGTACTTC.

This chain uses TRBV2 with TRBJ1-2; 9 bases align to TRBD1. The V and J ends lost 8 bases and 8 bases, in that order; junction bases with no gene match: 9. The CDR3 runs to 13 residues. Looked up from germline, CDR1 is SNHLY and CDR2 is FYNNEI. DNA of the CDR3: TGTGCCAGCCATCCGGACAGGGGAAGGGGCTACACCTTC. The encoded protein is CASHPDRGRGYTF.

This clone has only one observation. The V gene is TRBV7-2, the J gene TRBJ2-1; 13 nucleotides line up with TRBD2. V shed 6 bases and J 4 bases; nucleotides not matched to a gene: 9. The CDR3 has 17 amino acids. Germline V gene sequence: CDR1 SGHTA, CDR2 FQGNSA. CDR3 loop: CASRVTSGGYTYNEQFF. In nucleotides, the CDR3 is TGTGCCAGCAGGGTGACTAGCGGGGGGTATACTTACAATGAGCAGTTCTTC.

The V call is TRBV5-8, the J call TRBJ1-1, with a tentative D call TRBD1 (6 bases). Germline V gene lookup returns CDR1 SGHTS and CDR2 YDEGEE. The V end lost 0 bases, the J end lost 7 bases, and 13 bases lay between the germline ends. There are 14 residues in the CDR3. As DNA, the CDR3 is TGTGCCAGCAGCTTGGAGACAGGTCTTAGTGAAGCTTTCTTT. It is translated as CASSLETGLSEAFF.

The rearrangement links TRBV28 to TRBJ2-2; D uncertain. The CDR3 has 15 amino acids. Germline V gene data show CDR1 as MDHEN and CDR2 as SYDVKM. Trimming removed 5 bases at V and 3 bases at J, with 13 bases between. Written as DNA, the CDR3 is TGTGCCAGCAGTCCCCCCCACTCTTACACCGGGGAGCTGTTTTTT. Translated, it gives CASSPPHSYTGELFF.

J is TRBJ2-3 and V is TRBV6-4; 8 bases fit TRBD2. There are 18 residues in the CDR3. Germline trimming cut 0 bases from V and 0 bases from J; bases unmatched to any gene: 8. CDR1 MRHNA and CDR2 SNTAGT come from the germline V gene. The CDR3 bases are TGTGCCAGCAGTGACTCAGGTTCGCGGGGGGTGAGCACAGATACGCAGTATTTT. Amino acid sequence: CASSDSGSRGVSTDTQYF.

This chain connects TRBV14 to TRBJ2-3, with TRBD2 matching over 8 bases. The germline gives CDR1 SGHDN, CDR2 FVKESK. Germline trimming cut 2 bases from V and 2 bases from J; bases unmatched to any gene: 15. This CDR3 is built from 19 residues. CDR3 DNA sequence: TGTGCCAGCAGCCAATCGCGGGGGGCAACCCTAGGACCCACAGATACGCAGTATTTT. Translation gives CASSQSRGATLGPTDTQYF.